This record looks at one TCR beta chain sequence and its context. Its cognate antigen is unknown. The data derive from a study of monozygotic twins with cystic fibrosis. Study at large: With about 15 PCR cycles, barcoded libraries came from about 3.2 micrograms of fragmented DNA.

Broader study findings: Low clonality (median roughly 0.0095) suggested a mostly naive repertoire. Monozygotic CF twin pairs shared significantly more nucleotide-identical clonotypes than unrelated CF individuals did. Co-twins had the most similar V usage for 13 of 16 pairs, J for 8.

The CDR3 covers 17 residues. The germline V gene encodes CDR1 SGHDT and CDR2 YYEEEE. V gave up 4 bases and J gave up 3 bases; unmatched junction bases: 15. Libraries were prepared by immunoSEQ multiplex PCR; TCRdb keeps only in-frame clonotypes and omits some of them. The sample shows 25,000 or so clones, approximately 90% of them seen only once. The V and J genes are TRBV5-6 and TRBJ2-7, with TRBD1 matching over 8 bases. This TCR derives from a girl aged 2 to 10 with cystic fibrosis. The sample taken for sequencing was blood. CDR3 sequence (DNA): TGTGCCAGCAGCCCAACAATGGGACAGGAAGGAAGCTACGAGCAGTACTTC. Its protein product is CASSPTMGQEGSYEQYF.